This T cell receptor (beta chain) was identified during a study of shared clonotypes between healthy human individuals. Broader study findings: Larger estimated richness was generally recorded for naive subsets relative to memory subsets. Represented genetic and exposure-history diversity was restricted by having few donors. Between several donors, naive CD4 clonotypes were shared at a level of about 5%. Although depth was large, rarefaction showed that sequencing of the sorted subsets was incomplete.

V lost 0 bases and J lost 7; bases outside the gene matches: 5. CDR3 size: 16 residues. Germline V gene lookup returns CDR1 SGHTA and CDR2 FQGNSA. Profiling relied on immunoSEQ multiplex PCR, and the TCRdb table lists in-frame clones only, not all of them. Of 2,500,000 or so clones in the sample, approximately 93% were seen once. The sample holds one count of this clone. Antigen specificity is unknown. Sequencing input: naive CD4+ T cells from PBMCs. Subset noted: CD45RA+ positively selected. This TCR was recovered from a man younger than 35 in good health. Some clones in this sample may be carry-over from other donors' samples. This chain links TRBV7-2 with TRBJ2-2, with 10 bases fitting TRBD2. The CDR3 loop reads CASSLAATSGDGELFF. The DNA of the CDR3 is TGTGCCAGCAGCTTAGCGGCAACTAGCGGGGACGGGGAGCTGTTTTTT.